Sequencing of this T cell receptor beta chain was carried out in a study of CD8+CD57+ T cells in acquired aplastic anemia (dated by TCRdb to 2017 to 2018). About the full investigation: Extracted DNA from sorted CD4+ and CD8+ cells averaged approximately 3 ug, ranging from roughly 0.17 to 27.4 ug. For healthy donor samples, the average read count was about 10.8 million for CD4+ cells and approximately 11 million for CD8+ cells. Here is what the overall study found, with its caveats: Between patients and healthy controls, no significant difference in CD8+ Simpson's diversity was found (P=0.060). Some 27 CD8+ CDR3 sequences were found in both patients and controls but appeared to be highly expressed in patients and within the immunodominant clones of the patients.

Looking up the germline V gene yields CDR1 KGHDR and CDR2 SFDVKD. V and J are trimmed by 3 bases and 5 bases, and the gene matches miss 11 bases of the junction. The CDR3 contains 16 residues, cysteine and phenylalanine counted. Left in the record is the CDR3 DNA by itself, 48 bases read in frame from the first base. This clonotype came up many times. Its antigen is currently not known. No base-level quality is on record; no much larger clone is a single base apart. Genomic DNA served as template for TCR beta VDJ combination and CDR3 sequence profiling. An Illumina HiSeq 2000 was used for TCR repertoire sequencing. In the source study's methods: TRBV/TRBJ rearrangement plots, CDR3 size and DJ length profiles, and Simpson's diversity index were used to assess repertoires. The most abundant DNA sequence in the deep sequencing data was defined as the immunodominant clone. CDR3 amino acid sequences were checked for sharing across subjects and were also compared against the VDJdb database and published repertoires. TCRdb trimmed public reads at Q25 via fastp, called clones via MiXCR and kept in-frame beta chains. Each CDR3 protein gets just one entry, which takes the most common genes and DNA from the rows behind it. In this record, the V and J calls reflect TCRdb's handling and not the investigators' own analysis. This sample gives 200,000 to 250,000 distinct CDR3 sequences in total; 34% of them show up just once. The leading ten clones occupy approximately 1.2% of the sample.

TCR repertoires of sorted CD4+ and CD8+ blood T cells from severe aplastic anemia patients and healthy subjects were deep-sequenced in the study. Ficoll-Paque density gradient centrifugation was used to isolate peripheral blood mononuclear cells. Before DNA extraction, CD4+ and CD8+ T cells were sorted with FACS or magnetic beads. The source is a human donor in good health, serving as a control. Material: sorted CD4+, CD8+, or CD8+CD57+ T cells (not recorded which) from PBMCs. The chain couples TRBV24-1 to TRBJ2-7; 8 junctional bases match TRBD1. The CDR3 has the sequence CATSDPISGGPHEQYF. The nucleotides are TGTGCCACCAGTGATCCGATCTCAGGGGGCCCCCACGAGCAGTACTTC.